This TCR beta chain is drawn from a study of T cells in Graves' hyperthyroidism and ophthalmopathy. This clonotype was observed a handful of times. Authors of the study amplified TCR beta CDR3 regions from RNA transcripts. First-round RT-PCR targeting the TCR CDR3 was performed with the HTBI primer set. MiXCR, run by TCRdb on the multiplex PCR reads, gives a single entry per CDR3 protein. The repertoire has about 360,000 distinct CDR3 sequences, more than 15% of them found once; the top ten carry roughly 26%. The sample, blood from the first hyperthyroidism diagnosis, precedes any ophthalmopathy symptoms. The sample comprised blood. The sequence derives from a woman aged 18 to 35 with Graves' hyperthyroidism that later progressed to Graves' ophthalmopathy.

The CDR3 spells CASSGGRQGAGEKLFF. CDR3 nucleotide sequence: TGTGCCAGCAGTGGGGGGCGACAGGGGGCCGGTGAAAAACTGTTTTTT. The chain couples TRBV28 to TRBJ1-4, with TRBD1 matching 10 bases. The CDR3 has 16 amino acids. V shed 5 bases, J shed 7 bases, and the junction held 10 bases outside the gene matches. Germline loops: CDR1 MDHEN, CDR2 SYDVKM.